The sequence of this TCR beta chain was determined in a study of shared clonotypes between healthy human individuals (TCRdb year 2020). Concerning the study at large: The cohort included a few men and two women between 18 and 49 years of age. To estimate repertoire size and how much clonotype sharing occurs between individuals, the study deeply sequenced the blood TCR repertoires of about 5 healthy adults. Between about 0.85 and 8.9 billion PBMCs per donor were obtained by leukapheresis. Per donor, three plates each were used for CD4 naive and CD4 memory, two for CD8 naive, and one for CD8 memory. To increase sequencing depth and limit assay-specific biases, different laboratories used diverse techniques to prepare libraries and sequence TCR repertoires. Study-level results and caveats: Sampling was restricted to blood, and TCR repertoires in tissues likely differ from the TCR repertoires found in blood. Rarefaction of sorted-subset datasets indicated incomplete sequencing despite the large sequencing depth. When a few donors were compared, the shared fraction of clonotypes was about 5% for naive CD4, approximately 3.5% for naive CD8, 2.3% for memory CD4, and around 0.4% for memory CD8. The small number of donors limited the genetic and exposure-history diversity represented. Pairwise subsampling indicated that sequencing depth was expected to affect the degree of clonotype sharing among donors. Naive subsets generally had larger estimated clonotype richness than memory subsets did. Higher generation probabilities were observed for clonotypes shared by all four sorted-subset donors than for non-shared clonotypes.

Using the deep immunoSEQ assay, multiplex PCR amplified TCR CDR3 regions from genomic DNA. For each cell subset, the extracted genomic DNA was distributed evenly across all wells of several immunoSEQ 96-well plates, and each plate served as one replicate. For sorted subsets, 200 to 250 ng of genomic DNA, equivalent to roughly 33,000 T cell genomes, went into each replicate PCR. The purified libraries were quantified using a Qubit 3.0 fluorometer, sized with a Bioanalyzer 2100, and then quantified again using the KAPA Library Quantification kit. Every immunoSEQ 96-well plate was sequenced on a separate single-read 150-cycle Illumina NextSeq 550 flow cell. The study's processing was this. The immunoSEQ output contained only junctional sequences without quality scores, so filtering could not match that applied to full-length reads. Sequences were annotated with PyIR, a Python wrapper for IgBLAST v1.9, and V/J genes and CDR3 were assigned using IMGT germline references. Reads were filtered out if the reads had weak V/J assignments (E-value above 1e-6), no CDR3, stop codons, out-of-frame junctions, or ambiguous translated residues. A V3J clonotype was defined by an identical inferred V gene, J gene, and CDR3 amino acid sequence. The percentage overlap between two repertoires was calculated by dividing the number of shared unique clonotypes by the size of the smaller repertoire. Richness of each repertoire was evaluated using RTK rarefaction, the Chao1 estimator, and Recon v2.1 estimates of unobserved clonotypes. OLGA was used to compute generation probabilities for all TCRbeta clonotypes that the gDNA method yielded from a few donors. Held by TCRdb, this immuneACCESS table contains in-frame sequences only and omits some clones. Under half of the omission traces to an unresolved V gene where checked; the cause of the rest is unknown. The V and J calls and the clone size are those of that table, but D and trimming were determined from the DNA. The sample includes about 2.4 million clones, with roughly 92% observed a single time. The ten largest account for about 0.13% of the sample.

Healthy HIV-negative adults with no recently reported acute infections or vaccinations were included as donors. Every donor was a Caucasian adult living in Nashville, Tennessee, USA. CD4+ T cells were enriched by magnetic negative selection, after which naive cells were positively selected on CD45RA and the negative fraction was taken as the memory subset. Blood was obtained by leukapheresis, after which PBMCs were separated by Ficoll-Histopaque density gradient centrifugation and cryopreserved in liquid nitrogen vapor phase. Purity and quantity of every magnetically sorted T cell population were checked by analytical flow cytometry. Each sorted fraction had its genomic DNA isolated and then quantified by UV absorbance on a Nanodrop 2000c. A word on this clone: Its antigen is currently not known. There are no base qualities to consult, and no much larger clone falls within one base.

The V and J ends are trimmed by 1 base and 1 base, leaving 11 bases between them. The CDR3 contains 15 residues, cysteine and phenylalanine counted. Just CDR3 DNA is preserved here, 45 bases in frame from base 1. The sequenced sample was naive CD4+ T cells sorted from blood. Explained via the paper, the cell subset or site label denotes: CD45RA+ positively selected. The chain is made from TRBV5-3 and TRBJ2-5, with no confident D gene call. TRBV5-3 carries the ORF label, with uncertain function. The TCR comes from a man younger than 30 in good health. The DNA is as follows: TGTGCCAGAAGCTTGTCGGTCTGGTGCCAAGAGACCCAGTACTTC. This translates into CARSLSVWCQETQYF.